The 13 T cell receptor beta chains below come from one sample, sequenced in a study of blood T cell repertoires in COVID-19 (dated by TCRdb to 2018 to 2021). The library was prepared using the immunoSEQ multiplex PCR assay. TCRdb provides this immuneACCESS table in a form limited to in-frame rearrangements. Some clones are lacking; in checked studies, under half of them reflect an unresolved V gene, and why the rest are absent is not known. The sample table shows about 150,000 clones, and 75% to 90% are seen once. The ten most abundant clones make up around 2.1% of the sample. Sequenced input: peripheral blood. These receptors came from a man in his 70s with acute or convalescent COVID-19.

This clone was found a few times. J is TRBJ1-4 and V is TRBV12-3 or TRBV12-4; a possible D gene is TRBD1 (5 bases). The CDR3 has 11 residues. Trimming removed 3 bases at V and 16 bases at J, with 12 bases between. CDR3 DNA sequence: TGTGCCAGCAGTTTGGGCAGGGCTCGGTTTTTT. Translating it yields CASSLGRARFF.

The rearrangement joins TRBV9 to TRBJ1-2; perhaps TRBD1 as D (6 bases). Germline assignment: CDR1 SGDLS and CDR2 YYNGEE. The CDR3 loop spans 16 amino acids. Trimming pared 4 bases from V and 4 bases from J, leaving 20 bases between. The CDR3 here is CASSPQSRGGAYGYTF. The CDR3 coding sequence is TGTGCCAGCAGCCCCCAGAGTAGGGGGGGCGCCTATGGCTACACCTTC. Filled out from reference TRBV9 and TRBJ1-2, the complete variable domain reads DSGVTQTPKHLITATGQRVTLRCSPRSGDLSVYWYQQSLDQGLQFLIQYYNGEERAKGNILERFSAQQFPDLHSELNLSSLELGDSALYFCASSPQSRGGAYGYTFGSGTRLTVV.

As regards this clone: This sample also contains other DNA sequences that code for the same CDR3. Here the CDR3 DNA reads TGTGCCTGGAGTGTACAAGGGGATCAGCCCCAGCATTTT. Amino acids: CAWSVQGDQPQHF. The chain joins TRBV30 to TRBJ1-5, with a possible D match to TRBD1 (5 bases). V lost 0 bases and J lost 5, with 8 bases in between. The germline gives CDR1 GTSNPN, CDR2 SVGIG (reference sequence). This CDR3 has 13 residues.

This chain links TRBV11-2 with TRBJ2-5, with TRBD2 matching over 8 bases. The CDR3 runs to 14 residues. Germline V gene sequence: CDR1 SGHAT, CDR2 FQNNGV. V lost 1 base and J lost 5; bases outside the gene matches: 3. CDR3: CASSLGSSGETQYF. DNA of the CDR3: TGTGCCAGCAGCTTAGGCTCTAGCGGGGAGACCCAGTACTTC.

The genes are TRBV2 and TRBJ1-5, with D uncertain. CDR1 and CDR2 (germline): SNHLY, FYNNEI. The CDR3 has 14 residues. V lost 7 bases, J lost 1 base, and 11 bases lay in between. The DNA of the CDR3 is TGTGCCAGCACGCGCTTGAAGAGCAATCAGCCCCAGCATTTT. Protein product: CASTRLKSNQPQHF.

The chain combines TRBV12-3 or TRBV12-4 with TRBJ2-2; D gene unclear. V was clipped by 6 bases and J by 6 bases, with 11 bases between them. This CDR3 spans 13 amino acids. The DNA for the CDR3 is TGTGCCAGCAGCCTAGTTCGGGCCGGGGAGCTGTTTTTT. Translating gives CASSLVRAGELFF.

The V call is TRBV28, the J call TRBJ2-7; 8 positions match TRBD2. Trimming cost V 6 bases and J 3 bases; bases outside gene matches: 13. Germline V lookup: CDR1 MDHEN, CDR2 SYDVKM. CDR3 length equals 16 residues. The chain's CDR3 is CASSPGLASRYYEQYF. DNA of the CDR3: TGTGCCAGCAGCCCTGGACTAGCCAGCAGGTACTACGAGCAGTACTTC.

The rearrangement joins TRBV6-6 to TRBJ1-5; 7 bases align to TRBD1. CDR1 MNHNY and CDR2 SVGAGI come from the germline V gene (reference sequence). J gave up 1 base and V 4 bases, and 4 bases lay outside the gene matches. The CDR3 extends over 15 amino acids. Written as DNA, the CDR3 is TGTGCCAGCAGTTTCGGCAGGGGGAGCAATCAGCCCCAGCATTTT. It translates to CASSFGRGSNQPQHF.

The genes are TRBV28 and TRBJ2-7; 8 bases fit TRBD1. CDR1 MDHEN and CDR2 SYDVKM come from the germline V gene. V lost 9 bases, J lost 4 bases, and 11 bases stayed unmatched. This CDR3 contains 14 residues. CDR3 bases: TGTGCCAGTGGAACAGGGGGGATTCCTTACGAGCAGTACTTC. It encodes CASGTGGIPYEQYF.

The V gene is TRBV7-2, the J gene TRBJ2-6, with a possible D match to TRBD2 (6 bases). This CDR3 comprises 16 residues. V was shortened by 5 bases and J by 3 bases, with 14 bases between the two germline ends. Germline V CDR1 and CDR2: SGHTA, FQGNSA. CDR3 bases: TGTGCCAGCAGCCCCGGGTGGGGAGGTGGGGCCAACGTCCTGACTTTC. Its protein is CASSPGWGGGANVLTF. The variable domain in full, with the rest retrieved from reference TRBV7-2 and TRBJ2-6, is GAGVSQSPSNKVTEKGKDVELRCDPISGHTALYWYRQSLGQGLEFLIYFQGNSAPDKSGLPSDRFSAERTGGSVSTLTIQRTQQEDSAVYLCASSPGWGGGANVLTFGAGSRLTVL.

The chain combines TRBV7-3 with TRBJ2-1, with a weak D call TRBD1 (6 bases). CDR3 length equals 15 residues. CDR1 SGHTA and CDR2 FQGTGA come from the germline V gene. The ends were cut back, 1 base at V and 3 bases at J, with 10 bases in the middle. The CDR3 reads CASSLNQGHYNEQFF. The DNA for the CDR3 is TGTGCCAGCAGCTTAAACCAGGGACACTACAATGAGCAGTTCTTC.

The CDR3 reads CASSRGLGGPETQYF. Here the CDR3 DNA reads TGTGCCAGCAGCCGGGGCCTAGGGGGCCCAGAGACCCAGTACTTC. The chain recombines TRBV7-9 with TRBJ2-5; 7 bases line up with TRBD1. Germline lookup yields CDR1 SEHNR and CDR2 FQNEAQ (reference sequence). The CDR3 contains 15 residues. The J segment lost 4 bases and the V segment lost 5 bases, leaving 10 bases of the junction unmatched. The full variable domain, completed using reference TRBV7-9 and TRBJ2-5, is DTGVSQNPRHKITKRGQNVTFRCDPISEHNRLYWYRQTLGQGPEFLTYFQNEAQLEKSRLLSDRFSAERPKGSFSTLEIQRTEQGDSAMYLCASSRGLGGPETQYFGPGTRLLVL.

V is TRBV24-1 and J is TRBJ2-3, with 9 bases aligning to TRBD1. The CDR3 totals 18 residues. Germline trimming cut 2 bases from V and 1 base from J; bases unmatched to any gene: 9. CDR1 and CDR2 from the germline V gene are KGHDR and SFDVKD. CDR3 sequence (DNA): TGTGCCACCAGTGATTACTACAGGGGGCGCGGTGGCACAGATACGCAGTATTTT. Translation: CATSDYYRGRGGTDTQYF.